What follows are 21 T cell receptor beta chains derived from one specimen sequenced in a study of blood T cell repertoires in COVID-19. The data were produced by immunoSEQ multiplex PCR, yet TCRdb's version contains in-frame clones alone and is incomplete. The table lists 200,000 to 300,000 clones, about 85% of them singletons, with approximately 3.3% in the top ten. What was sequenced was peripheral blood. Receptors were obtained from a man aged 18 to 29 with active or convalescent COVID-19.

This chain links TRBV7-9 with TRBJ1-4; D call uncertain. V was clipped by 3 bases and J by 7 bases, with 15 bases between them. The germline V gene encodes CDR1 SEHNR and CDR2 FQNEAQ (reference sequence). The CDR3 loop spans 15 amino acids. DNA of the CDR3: TGTGCCAGCAGCTTTCGAGCGGGAGGAGGTGAAAAACTGTTTTTT. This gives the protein CASSFRAGGGEKLFF.

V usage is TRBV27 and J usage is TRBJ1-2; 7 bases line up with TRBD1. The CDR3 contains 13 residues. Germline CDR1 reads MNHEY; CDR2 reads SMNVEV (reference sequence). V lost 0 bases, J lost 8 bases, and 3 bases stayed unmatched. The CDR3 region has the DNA TGTGCCAGCAGTTTATCACAGGGGAACGGCTACACCTTC. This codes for CASSLSQGNGYTF.

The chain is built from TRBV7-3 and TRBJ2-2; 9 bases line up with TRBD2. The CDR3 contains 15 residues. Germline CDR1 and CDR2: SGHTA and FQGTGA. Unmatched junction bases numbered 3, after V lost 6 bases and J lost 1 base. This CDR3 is CASSFSGGNTGELFF. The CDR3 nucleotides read TGTGCCAGCAGTTTTAGCGGGGGGAACACCGGGGAGCTGTTTTTT.

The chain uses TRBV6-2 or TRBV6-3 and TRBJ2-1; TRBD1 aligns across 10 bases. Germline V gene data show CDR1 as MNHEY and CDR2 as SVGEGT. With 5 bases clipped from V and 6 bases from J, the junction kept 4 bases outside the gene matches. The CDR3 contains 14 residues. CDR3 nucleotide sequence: TGTGCCAGCAGTCCCGGGACAGGGGTCAATGAGCAGTTCTTC. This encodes CASSPGTGVNEQFF.

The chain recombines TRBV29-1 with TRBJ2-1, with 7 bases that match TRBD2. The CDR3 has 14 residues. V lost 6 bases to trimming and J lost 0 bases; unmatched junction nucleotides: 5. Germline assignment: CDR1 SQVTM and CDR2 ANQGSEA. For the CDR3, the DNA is TGCAGCGTCGGGGAGGGGAGCTCCTACAATGAGCAGTTCTTC. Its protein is CSVGEGSSYNEQFF.

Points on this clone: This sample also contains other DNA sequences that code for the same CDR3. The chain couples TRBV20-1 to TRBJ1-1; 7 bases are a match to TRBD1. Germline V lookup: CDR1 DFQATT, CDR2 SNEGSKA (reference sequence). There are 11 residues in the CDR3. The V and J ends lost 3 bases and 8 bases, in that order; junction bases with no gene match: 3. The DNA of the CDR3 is TGCAGTGCTAGTAGGACAGGCGAAGCTTTCTTT. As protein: CSASRTGEAFF.

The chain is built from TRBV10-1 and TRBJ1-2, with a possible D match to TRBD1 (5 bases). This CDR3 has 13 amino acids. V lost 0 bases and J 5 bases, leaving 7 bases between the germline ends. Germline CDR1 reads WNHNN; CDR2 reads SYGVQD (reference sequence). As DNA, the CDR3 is TGCGCCAGCAGTGAGTCCGGGGGTTATGGCTACACCTTC. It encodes CASSESGGYGYTF.

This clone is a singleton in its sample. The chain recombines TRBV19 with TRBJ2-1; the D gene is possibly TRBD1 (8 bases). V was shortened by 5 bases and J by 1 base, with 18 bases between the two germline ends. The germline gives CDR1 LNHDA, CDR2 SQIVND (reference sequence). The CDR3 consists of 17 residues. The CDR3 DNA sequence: TGTGCCAGTAGTCCCAGGGGGCGGGAGTGGTCCTACAATGAGCAGTTCTTC. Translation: CASSPRGREWSYNEQFF.

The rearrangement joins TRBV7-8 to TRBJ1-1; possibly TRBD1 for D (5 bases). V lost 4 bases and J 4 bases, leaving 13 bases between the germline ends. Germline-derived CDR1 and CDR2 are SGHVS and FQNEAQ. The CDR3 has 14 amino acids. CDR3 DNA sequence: TGTGCCAGCAGCTACAGGTTTAAGGGCACTGAAGCTTTCTTT. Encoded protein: CASSYRFKGTEAFF. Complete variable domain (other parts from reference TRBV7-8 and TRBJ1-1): GAGVSQSPRYKVAKRGQDVALRCDPISGHVSLFWYQQALGQGPEFLTYFQNEAQLDKSGLPSDRFFAERPEGSVSTLKIQRTQQEDSAVYLCASSYRFKGTEAFFGQGTRLTVV.

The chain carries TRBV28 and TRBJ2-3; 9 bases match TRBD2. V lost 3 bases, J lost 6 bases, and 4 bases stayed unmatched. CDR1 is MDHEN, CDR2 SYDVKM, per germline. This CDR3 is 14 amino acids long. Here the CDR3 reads CASSFSGSTDTQYF. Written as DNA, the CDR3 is TGTGCCAGCAGTTTTAGCGGGAGTACTGATACGCAGTATTTT.

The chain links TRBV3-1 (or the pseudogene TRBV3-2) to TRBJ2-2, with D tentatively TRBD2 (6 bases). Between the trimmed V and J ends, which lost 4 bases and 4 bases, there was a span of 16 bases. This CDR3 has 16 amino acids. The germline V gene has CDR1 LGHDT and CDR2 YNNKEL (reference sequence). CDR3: CASSPPRGGGTGELFF. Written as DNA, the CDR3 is TGTGCCAGCAGCCCTCCGAGGGGAGGAGGCACCGGGGAGCTGTTTTTT.

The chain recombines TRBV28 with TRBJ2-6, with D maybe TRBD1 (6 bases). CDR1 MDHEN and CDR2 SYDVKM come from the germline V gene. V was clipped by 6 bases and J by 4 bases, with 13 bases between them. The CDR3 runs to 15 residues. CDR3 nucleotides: TGTGCCAGCAGCATAACAGGGTTCGGGGCCAACGTCCTGACTTTC. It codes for CASSITGFGANVLTF.

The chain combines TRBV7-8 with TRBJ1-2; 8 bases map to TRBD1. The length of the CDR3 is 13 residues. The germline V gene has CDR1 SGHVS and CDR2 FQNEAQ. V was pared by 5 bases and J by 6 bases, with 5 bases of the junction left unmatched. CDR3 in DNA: TGTGCCAGCAGCATCGGACAGGGCGATGGCTACACCTTC. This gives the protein CASSIGQGDGYTF.

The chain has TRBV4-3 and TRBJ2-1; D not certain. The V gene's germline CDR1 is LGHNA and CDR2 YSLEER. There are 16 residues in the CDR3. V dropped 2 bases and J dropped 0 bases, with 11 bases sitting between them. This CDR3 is CASSQSVPGSYNEQFF. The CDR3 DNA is TGCGCCAGCAGCCAATCGGTCCCCGGCTCCTACAATGAGCAGTTCTTC.

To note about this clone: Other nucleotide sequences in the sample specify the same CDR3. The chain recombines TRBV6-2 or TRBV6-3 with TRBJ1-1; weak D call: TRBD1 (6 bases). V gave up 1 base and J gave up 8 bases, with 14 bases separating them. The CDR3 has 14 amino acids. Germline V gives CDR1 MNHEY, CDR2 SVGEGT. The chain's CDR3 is CASSYFGGAGEAFF. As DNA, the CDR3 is TGTGCCAGCAGTTACTTTGGGGGGGCCGGCGAAGCTTTCTTT.

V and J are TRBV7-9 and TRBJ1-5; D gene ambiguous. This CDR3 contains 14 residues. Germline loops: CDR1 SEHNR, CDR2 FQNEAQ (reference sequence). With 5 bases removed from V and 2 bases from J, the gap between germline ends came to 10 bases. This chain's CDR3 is CASSPGVGNQPQHF. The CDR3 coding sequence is TGTGCCAGCAGCCCCGGGGTAGGCAATCAGCCCCAGCATTTT. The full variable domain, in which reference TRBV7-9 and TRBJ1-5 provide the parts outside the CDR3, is DTGVSQNPRHKITKRGQNVTFRCDPISEHNRLYWYRQTLGQGPEFLTYFQNEAQLEKSRLLSDRFSAERPKGSFSTLEIQRTEQGDSAMYLCASSPGVGNQPQHFGDGTRLSIL.

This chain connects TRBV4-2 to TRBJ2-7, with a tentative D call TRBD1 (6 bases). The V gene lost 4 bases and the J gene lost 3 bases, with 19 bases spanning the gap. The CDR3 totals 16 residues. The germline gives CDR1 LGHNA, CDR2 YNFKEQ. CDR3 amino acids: CASSPMTGEGLYEQYF. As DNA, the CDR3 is TGTGCCAGCAGCCCTATGACAGGAGAGGGCCTCTACGAGCAGTACTTC.

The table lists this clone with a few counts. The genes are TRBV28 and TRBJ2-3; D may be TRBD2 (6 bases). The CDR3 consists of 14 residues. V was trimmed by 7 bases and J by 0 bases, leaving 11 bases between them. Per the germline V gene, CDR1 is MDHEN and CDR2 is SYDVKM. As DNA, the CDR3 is TGTGCCAGCAAGAAGGGGACTAGCACAGATACGCAGTATTTT. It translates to CASKKGTSTDTQYF.

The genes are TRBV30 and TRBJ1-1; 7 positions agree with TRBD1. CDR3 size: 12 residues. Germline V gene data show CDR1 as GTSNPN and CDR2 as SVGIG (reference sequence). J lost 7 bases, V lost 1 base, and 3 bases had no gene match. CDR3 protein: CAWSATGVEAFF. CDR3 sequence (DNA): TGTGCCTGGAGTGCAACAGGGGTTGAAGCTTTCTTT.

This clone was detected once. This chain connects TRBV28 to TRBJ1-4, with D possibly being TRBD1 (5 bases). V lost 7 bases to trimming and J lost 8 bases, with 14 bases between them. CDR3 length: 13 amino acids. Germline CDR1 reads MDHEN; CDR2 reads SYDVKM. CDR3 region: CASITGRGEKLFF. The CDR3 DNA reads TGTGCCAGCATAACAGGAAGAGGCGAAAAACTGTTTTTT.

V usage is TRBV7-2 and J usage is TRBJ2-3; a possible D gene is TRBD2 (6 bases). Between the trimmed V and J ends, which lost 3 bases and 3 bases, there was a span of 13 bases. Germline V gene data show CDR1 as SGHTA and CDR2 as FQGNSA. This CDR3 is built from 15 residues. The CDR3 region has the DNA TGTGCCAGCAGCTTGGGCGGGACCCATACAGATACGCAGTATTTT. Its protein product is CASSLGGTHTDTQYF.